A selection of T cell receptor beta chains follows, all from one sample in a study of T-cell memory formation after mild COVID-19. In TCRdb, the 5' RACE reads were re-called with MiXCR into one record per CDR3 protein. The table lists roughly 400,000 distinct CDR3 sequences, about 20% of them singletons. The material sequenced was PBMCs or a T cell subset sorted from them (not recorded which). These receptors were collected from a man aged 18 to 30 who had mild COVID-19 (a few samples of this study predate the infection). Cell type and time point are not known. Both conserved end residues are part of each CDR3. D genes are given only for firm matches. A row's size may be missing; if present it is once, few, many or a size class.

-	-	TRBV7-9	TRBJ2-4	CASSSLRTLTKNIQYF	TGTGCCAGCAGCTCTCTTCGGACCTTGACCAAAAACATTCAGTACTTC
-	-	TRBV4-1	TRBJ2-7	CASSQAGDGPYEQYF	TGCGCCAGCAGCCAAGCTGGAGACGGACCCTACGAGCAGTACTTC
TRBD1	few	TRBV10-3	TRBJ1-2	CAISEPDRDGYTF	TGTGCCATCAGTGAGCCAGACAGGGATGGCTACACCTTC
TRBD1	-	TRBV12-3/TRBV12-4	TRBJ2-1	CASGVTGGAPTSYNEQFF	TGTGCCAGCGGGGTGACAGGGGGCGCACCCACCTCCTACAATGAGCAGTTCTTC
TRBD2	-	TRBV5-1	TRBJ2-3	CASSLEGRGASSTDTQYF	TGCGCCAGCAGCTTGGAAGGGCGGGGGGCCTCTAGCACAGATACGCAGTATTTT
TRBD2	few	TRBV29-1	TRBJ2-1	CSAASGGADEQFF	TGCAGCGCCGCCAGCGGGGGGGCCGATGAGCAGTTCTTC
TRBD1	-	TRBV2	TRBJ2-7	CASSRDSWDYEQYF	TGTGCCAGCAGCCGGGACAGTTGGGACTACGAGCAGTACTTC
-	-	TRBV6-5	TRBJ1-2	CASSFGQTNYGYTF	TGTGCCAGCAGTTTTGGACAGACTAACTATGGCTACACCTTC
-	few	TRBV12-3/TRBV12-4	TRBJ2-5	CASSTRSETQYF	TGTGCCAGTTCAACCAGGTCCGAGACCCAGTACTTC
-	-	TRBV5-1	TRBJ2-1	CASRFLGGNEQFF	TGCGCCAGCAGGTTTTTGGGGGGCAATGAGCAGTTCTTC
-	few	TRBV9	TRBJ2-7	CASSAQGSHHYEQYF	TGTGCCAGCAGCGCTCAGGGATCCCACCACTACGAGCAGTACTTC
TRBD1	-	TRBV19	TRBJ2-7	CASSTRTGGEQYF	TGTGCCAGTAGTACCCGGACAGGGGGCGAGCAGTACTTC
TRBD1	few	TRBV2	TRBJ2-7	CASNAVGQANSYEQYF	TGTGCCAGCAATGCAGTAGGACAGGCGAACTCCTACGAGCAGTACTTC
-	few	TRBV29-1	TRBJ1-2	CSVPTRGHTINYGYTF	TGCAGCGTTCCCACCCGGGGACACACGATTAACTATGGCTACACCTTC
-	-	TRBV20-1	TRBJ2-1	CSARDPMGRIFNEQFF	TGCAGTGCTAGAGATCCTATGGGACGGATCTTCAATGAGCAGTTCTTC
TRBD2	few	TRBV4-2	TRBJ2-2	CASSQDSIAGGNTGELFF	TGTGCCAGCAGCCAAGACTCGATAGCGGGGGGGAACACCGGGGAGCTGTTTTTT
TRBD1	once	TRBV6-1	TRBJ1-5	CASGPTLGQGPKEGQPQHF	TGTGCCAGCGGGCCCACCTTGGGACAGGGTCCCAAGGAAGGACAGCCCCAGCATTTT
-	many	TRBV7-2	TRBJ2-1	CASSFAGAGNEQFF	TGTGCCAGCAGCTTCGCGGGGGCGGGGAATGAGCAGTTCTTC
-	few	TRBV11-1	TRBJ2-5	CASTGMEETQYF	TGTGCCAGCACGGGGATGGAGGAGACCCAGTACTTC
TRBD2	-	TRBV12-3/TRBV12-4	TRBJ2-2	CASRKRTSGGAGWAGELFF	TGTGCCAGCAGAAAAAGGACTAGCGGGGGGGCTGGTTGGGCCGGGGAGCTGTTTTTT
TRBD2	-	TRBV6-1	TRBJ2-5	CASTCGREQETQYF	TGTGCCAGCACCTGTGGGAGGGAACAAGAGACCCAGTACTTC
TRBD1	-	TRBV5-6	TRBJ2-6	CASTKQGAGANVLTF	TGTGCCAGCACCAAACAGGGGGCTGGGGCCAACGTCCTGACTTTC
TRBD1	few	TRBV10-3	TRBJ2-4	CAISDPTGEDRNIQYF	TGTGCCATCAGCGACCCGACAGGGGAGGATAGAAACATTCAGTACTTC
-	many	TRBV11-2	TRBJ1-5	CASSLGLSNQPQHF	TGTGCCAGCAGCTTAGGATTGAGCAATCAGCCCCAGCATTTT
TRBD2	many	TRBV24-1	TRBJ2-3	CATSDFEGTSGGRVGTDTQYF	TGTGCCACCAGTGATTTTGAAGGGACTAGCGGGGGACGAGTGGGCACAGATACGCAGTATTTT
-	few	TRBV5-4	TRBJ2-6	CASSLQGVGANVLTF	TGTGCCAGCAGCTTGCAGGGCGTTGGGGCCAACGTCCTGACTTTC
-	-	TRBV5-1	TRBJ1-1	CASSLEGLPNTEAFF	TGCGCCAGCAGCTTGGAAGGACTCCCGAACACTGAAGCTTTCTTT
-	-	TRBV6-1	TRBJ2-3	CASSEVGTGDTQYF	TGTGCCAGCAGTGAGGTTGGAACAGGGGATACGCAGTATTTT
-	many	TRBV5-1	TRBJ1-6	CASREDTGTAGSPLHF	TGCGCCAGCAGAGAGGACACCGGGACCGCGGGTTCACCCCTCCACTTT
TRBD1	-	TRBV11-3	TRBJ1-5	CASSSLNSGTGFGNQPQHF	TGTGCCAGCAGCTCCCTAAATTCCGGGACAGGGTTTGGGAATCAGCCCCAGCATTTT
-	few	TRBV4-3	TRBJ1-2	CASSQSAESRYGYTF	TGCGCCAGCAGCCAAAGTGCCGAAAGTCGCTATGGCTACACCTTC
-	many	TRBV12-3/TRBV12-4	TRBJ2-3	CASSLEVLSTDTQYF	TGTGCCAGCAGTTTAGAGGTTCTGAGCACAGATACGCAGTATTTT
-	-	TRBV6-1	TRBJ2-2	CASSEPPAGELFF	TGTGCCAGCAGTGAACCTCCCGCCGGGGAGCTGTTTTTT
TRBD1	many	TRBV7-2	TRBJ1-3	CASSFGTGGTIYF	TGTGCCAGCAGCTTTGGGACAGGGGGGACCATATATTTT
TRBD2	-	TRBV12-3/TRBV12-4	TRBJ2-1	CASTLIAGTYNEQFF	TGTGCCAGCACCCTGATAGCGGGCACCTACAATGAGCAGTTCTTC
-	few	TRBV12-3/TRBV12-4	TRBJ1-2	CASSLGQGIGYTF	TGTGCCAGCAGTTTGGGGCAGGGGATCGGCTACACCTTC
TRBD1	-	TRBV6-2/TRBV6-3	TRBJ2-5	CASSYMGQGQETQYF	TGTGCCAGCAGTTATATGGGACAGGGGCAAGAGACCCAGTACTTC
-	few	TRBV20-1	TRBJ2-7	CSAREVYYEQYF	TGCAGTGCTCGGGAAGTCTATTACGAGCAGTACTTC
-	few	TRBV6-2/TRBV6-3	TRBJ1-2	CASSYSRFLEGYTF	TGTGCCAGCAGTTACTCGCGATTTCTGGAGGGCTACACCTTC
-	few	TRBV7-3	TRBJ2-2	CASSYEGSVRGELFF	TGTGCCAGCAGCTACGAGGGATCAGTACGGGGGGAGCTGTTTTTT
TRBD1	few	TRBV20-1	TRBJ2-7	CSASDRATYEQYF	TGCAGTGCTAGTGACAGGGCGACCTACGAGCAGTACTTC
TRBD1	many	TRBV7-2	TRBJ2-5	CASSLSRPGGETQYF	TGTGCCAGCAGCTTAAGTCGGCCAGGGGGAGAGACCCAGTACTTC
-	-	TRBV30	TRBJ1-1	CAWSDGMGAEAFF	TGTGCCTGGAGTGACGGGATGGGCGCTGAAGCTTTCTTT
-	few	TRBV7-8	TRBJ2-5	CASSVLWHQQETQYF	TGTGCCAGCAGCGTACTGTGGCACCAACAAGAGACCCAGTACTTC
-	-	TRBV7-6	TRBJ2-1	CASRSGTSADENEQFF	TGTGCCAGCAGGTCCGGGACATCTGCAGACGAGAATGAGCAGTTCTTC
-	-	TRBV7-9	TRBJ1-2	CASSFTGFGYTF	TGTGCCAGCAGCTTTACAGGGTTTGGCTACACCTTC
-	many	TRBV7-6	TRBJ2-5	CASSFVKGGVNSEETQYF	TGTGCCAGCAGCTTTGTAAAAGGGGGTGTCAATAGTGAGGAGACCCAGTACTTC
TRBD1	few	TRBV5-1	TRBJ1-2	CASSWGQGAFGYTF	TGCGCCAGCAGCTGGGGACAGGGGGCTTTTGGCTACACCTTC
-	many	TRBV30	TRBJ1-1	CAWSLQGEAQTEAFF	TGTGCCTGGAGTCTTCAGGGCGAAGCGCAGACTGAAGCTTTCTTT
-	many	TRBV5-1	TRBJ2-4	CASSLGVRNIQYF	TGCGCCAGCAGCTTGGGAGTACGTAACATTCAGTACTTC
TRBD1	few	TRBV20-1	TRBJ1-5	CSARQGLSQHF	TGCAGTGCAAGACAGGGACTATCCCAGCATTTT
-	few	TRBV6-2/TRBV6-3	TRBJ2-5	CASIGGAPGETQYF	TGTGCCAGCATCGGGGGCGCCCCGGGAGAGACCCAGTACTTC